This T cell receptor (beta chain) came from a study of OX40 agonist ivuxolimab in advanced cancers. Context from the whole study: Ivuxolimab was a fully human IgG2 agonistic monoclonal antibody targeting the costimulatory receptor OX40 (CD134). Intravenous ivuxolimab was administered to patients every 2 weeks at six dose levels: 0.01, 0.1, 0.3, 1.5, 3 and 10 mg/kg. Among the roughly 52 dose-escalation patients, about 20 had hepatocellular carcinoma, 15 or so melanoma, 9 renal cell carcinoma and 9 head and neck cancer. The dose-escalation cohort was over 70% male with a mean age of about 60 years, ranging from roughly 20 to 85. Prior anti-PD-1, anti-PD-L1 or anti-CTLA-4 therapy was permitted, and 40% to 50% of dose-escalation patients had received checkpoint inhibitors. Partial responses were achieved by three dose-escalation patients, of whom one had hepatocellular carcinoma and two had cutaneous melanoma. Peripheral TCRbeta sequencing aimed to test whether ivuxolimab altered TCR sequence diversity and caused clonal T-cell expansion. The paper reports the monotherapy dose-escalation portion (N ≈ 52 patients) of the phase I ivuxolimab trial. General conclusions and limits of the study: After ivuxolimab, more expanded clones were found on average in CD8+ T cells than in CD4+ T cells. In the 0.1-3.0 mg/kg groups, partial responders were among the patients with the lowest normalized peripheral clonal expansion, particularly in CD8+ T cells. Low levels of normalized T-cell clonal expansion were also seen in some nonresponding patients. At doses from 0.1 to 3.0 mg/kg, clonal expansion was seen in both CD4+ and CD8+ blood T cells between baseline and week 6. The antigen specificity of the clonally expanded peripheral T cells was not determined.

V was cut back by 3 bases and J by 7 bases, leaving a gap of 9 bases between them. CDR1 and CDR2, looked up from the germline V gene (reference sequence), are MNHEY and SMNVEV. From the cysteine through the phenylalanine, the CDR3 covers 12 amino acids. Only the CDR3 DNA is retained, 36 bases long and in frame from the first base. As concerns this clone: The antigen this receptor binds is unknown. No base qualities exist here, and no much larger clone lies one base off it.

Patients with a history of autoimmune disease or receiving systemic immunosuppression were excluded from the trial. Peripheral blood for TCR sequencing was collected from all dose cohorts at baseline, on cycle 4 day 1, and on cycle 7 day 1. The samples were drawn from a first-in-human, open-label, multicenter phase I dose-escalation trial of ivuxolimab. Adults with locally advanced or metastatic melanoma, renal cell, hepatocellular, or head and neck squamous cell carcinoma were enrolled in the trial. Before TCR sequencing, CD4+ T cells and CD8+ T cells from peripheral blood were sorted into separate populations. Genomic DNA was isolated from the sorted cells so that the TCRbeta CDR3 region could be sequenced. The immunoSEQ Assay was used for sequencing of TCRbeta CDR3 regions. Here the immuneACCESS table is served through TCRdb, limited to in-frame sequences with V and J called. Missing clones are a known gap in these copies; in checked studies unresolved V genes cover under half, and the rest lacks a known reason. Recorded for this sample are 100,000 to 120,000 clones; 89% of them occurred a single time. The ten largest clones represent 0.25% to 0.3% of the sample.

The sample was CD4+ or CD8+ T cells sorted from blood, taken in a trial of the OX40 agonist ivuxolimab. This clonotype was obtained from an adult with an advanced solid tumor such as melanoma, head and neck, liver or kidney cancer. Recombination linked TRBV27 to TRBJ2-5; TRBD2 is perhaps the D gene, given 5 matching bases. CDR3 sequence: CASSLIAGTQYF. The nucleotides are TGTGCCAGCAGTTTGATCGCGGGGACCCAGTACTTC.